These 3 T cell receptor beta chains share one sample of origin, sequenced in a study of T cells in Graves' hyperthyroidism and ophthalmopathy. It was RNA transcripts that yielded the amplified TCR beta CDR3 regions. RT-PCR in the first round (using the HTBI primer set) targeted the TCR CDR3. TCRdb used MiXCR to reprocess the multiplex PCR reads, holding one entry per CDR3 protein. The sample lists about 640,000 distinct CDR3 sequences, roughly 15% occurring once. Sequencing used blood. These receptors came from a woman in her 50s with Graves' ophthalmopathy.

Many counts were recorded for this clonotype. V and J are TRBV14 and TRBJ2-5; the D is unclear. Germline-derived CDR1 and CDR2 are SGHDN and FVKESK. There are 14 residues in the CDR3. With 0 bases removed from V and 4 bases from J, the gap between germline ends came to 9 bases. The CDR3: CASSQDIGGETQYF. As DNA, the CDR3 is TGTGCCAGCAGCCAAGACATTGGTGGAGAGACCCAGTACTTC.

This clonotype was counted many times. The CDR3 sequence: CASNSGVEETQYF. The CDR3 DNA sequence: TGTGCCAGCAACTCAGGGGTTGAAGAGACCCAGTACTTC. This rearrangement joins TRBV27 to TRBJ2-5; tentative D call: TRBD1 (6 bases). Germline CDR1 is MNHEY and CDR2 is SMNVEV (reference sequence). Trimming shortened V by 7 bases and J by 3 bases, and 12 bases separated the two germline ends. There are 13 residues in the CDR3.

This clonotype was seen at least ten times. The V gene is TRBV6-2 or TRBV6-3, the J gene TRBJ1-1, with TRBD1 matching 8 bases. Trimming cost V 3 bases and J 5 bases; bases outside gene matches: 5. Germline V gene data show CDR1 as MNHEY and CDR2 as SVGEGT. The CDR3 loop spans 14 amino acids. The CDR3 nucleotides are TGTGCCAGCAGTTATGGACAGGGCGTGACTGAAGCTTTCTTT. Translation gives CASSYGQGVTEAFF.